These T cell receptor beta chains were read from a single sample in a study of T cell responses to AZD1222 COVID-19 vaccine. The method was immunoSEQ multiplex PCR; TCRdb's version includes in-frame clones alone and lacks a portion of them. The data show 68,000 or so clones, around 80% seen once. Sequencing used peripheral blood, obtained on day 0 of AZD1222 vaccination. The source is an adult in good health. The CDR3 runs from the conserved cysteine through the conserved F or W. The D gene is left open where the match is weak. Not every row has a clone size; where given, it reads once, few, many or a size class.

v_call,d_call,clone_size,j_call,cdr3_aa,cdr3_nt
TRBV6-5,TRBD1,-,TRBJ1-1,CASSYSPGGVNTEAFF,TGTGCCAGCAGTTACTCGCCAGGGGGGGTGAACACTGAAGCTTTCTTT
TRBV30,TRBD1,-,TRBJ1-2,CAWSQTGTVIYGYTF,TGTGCCTGGAGTCAAACCGGGACAGTCATCTATGGCTACACCTTC
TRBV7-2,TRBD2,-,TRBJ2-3,CASSSRGLAGGQTQYF,TGTGCCAGCAGCTCCCGGGGACTAGCGGGGGGGCAGACGCAGTATTTT
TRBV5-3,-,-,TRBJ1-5,CARSRFQSTFSNQPQHF,TGTGCCAGAAGCCGCTTCCAGAGTACCTTTAGCAATCAGCCCCAGCATTTT
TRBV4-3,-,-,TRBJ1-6,CASSSSLESPLHF,TGCGCCAGCAGCTCAAGCCTTGAGTCACCCCTCCACTTT
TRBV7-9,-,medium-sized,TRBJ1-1,CASSLTRDVTRGAFF,TGTGCCAGCAGCTTAACCCGGGACGTGACCCGAGGGGCTTTCTTT
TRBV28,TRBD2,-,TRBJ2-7,CASSLLAGSHEQYF,TGTGCCAGCAGTTTGCTAGCGGGGTCCCACGAGCAGTACTTC
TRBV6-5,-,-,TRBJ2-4,CALLLGILAKNIQYF,TGTGCCTTACTGTTGGGTATTCTAGCCAAAAACATTCAGTACTTC
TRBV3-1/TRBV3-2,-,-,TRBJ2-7,CASSQGYEQYF,TGTGCCAGCAGCCAAGGATACGAGCAGTACTTC
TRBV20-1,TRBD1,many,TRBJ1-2,CSARDRGGYTF,TGCAGTGCTAGGGACAGGGGCGGCTACACCTTC
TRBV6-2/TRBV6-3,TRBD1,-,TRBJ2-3,CASSRQGVERQFLNF,TGTGCCAGCAGTCGTCAGGGGGTGGAACGGCAGTTTTTGAATTTT
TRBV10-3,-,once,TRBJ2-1,CAISVSSRGVVSYNEQFF,TGTGCCATCAGTGTAAGCAGTAGAGGGGTGGTCTCCTACAATGAGCAGTTCTTC
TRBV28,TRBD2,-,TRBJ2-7,CASSPLGLAGASSYEQYF,TGTGCCAGCAGTCCCCTGGGACTAGCGGGGGCCAGCTCCTACGAGCAGTACTTC
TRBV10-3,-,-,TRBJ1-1,CAINRGGVNTEAFF,TGTGCCATCAACCGAGGGGGGGTGAACACTGAAGCTTTCTTT
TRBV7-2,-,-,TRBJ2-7,CASSFLNSPGSSYEQYF,TGTGCCAGCAGCTTCCTCAACTCCCCAGGTAGCTCCTACGAGCAGTACTTC
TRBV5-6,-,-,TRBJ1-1,CASSLTLPADNTEAFF,TGTGCCAGCAGCTTAACCCTCCCGGCGGATAACACTGAAGCTTTCTTT
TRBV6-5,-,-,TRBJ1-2,CASSYYASNYGYTF,TGTGCCAGCAGTTACTACGCCAGTAACTATGGCTACACCTTC
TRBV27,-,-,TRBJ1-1,CASSSRAGRITEAFF,TGTGCCAGCAGTAGTCGGGCAGGTCGGATCACTGAAGCTTTCTTT
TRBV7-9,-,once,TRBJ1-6,CASSNGLGNSPLHF,TGTGCCAGCAGTAACGGACTGGGTAATTCACCCCTCCACTTT
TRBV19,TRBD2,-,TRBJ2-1,CASSIDYSAQAGGHHEQFF,TGTGCCAGTAGTATAGATTATTCGGCACAAGCGGGGGGGCATCATGAGCAGTTCTTC
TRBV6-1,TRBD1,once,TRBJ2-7,CASSLPGQGAYEQYF,TGTGCCAGCAGCCTACCGGGACAGGGGGCCTACGAGCAGTACTTC
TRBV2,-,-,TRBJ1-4,CASSERSVQRRVVTNEKLFF,TGTGCCAGCAGTGAAAGGTCCGTCCAAAGGAGAGTAGTTACTAATGAAAAACTGTTTTTT
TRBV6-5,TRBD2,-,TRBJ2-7,CASSSGGGTYEQYF,TGTGCCAGCAGTTCCGGCGGGGGAACCTACGAGCAGTACTTC
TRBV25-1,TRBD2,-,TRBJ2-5,CASSKTSGGARETQYF,TGTGCCAGCAGTAAAACTAGCGGGGGGGCGAGAGAGACCCAGTACTTC
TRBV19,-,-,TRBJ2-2,CASTDGANTGELFF,TGTGCCAGTACGGACGGGGCGAACACCGGGGAGCTGTTTTTT
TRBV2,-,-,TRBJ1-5,CASSVVLGPQHF,TGTGCCAGCAGTGTCGTCTTGGGGCCCCAGCATTTT
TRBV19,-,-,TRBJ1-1,CASSRRGAGTDTEAFF,TGTGCCAGTAGCAGACGGGGGGCAGGGACGGACACTGAAGCTTTCTTT
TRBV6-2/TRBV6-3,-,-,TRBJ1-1,CASSYSMAVPEAFF,TGTGCCAGCAGTTACTCGATGGCGGTCCCTGAAGCTTTCTTT
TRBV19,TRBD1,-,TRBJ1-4,CASSFKKGQGGEKLFF,TGTGCCAGTAGCTTCAAAAAGGGACAGGGAGGCGAAAAACTGTTTTTT
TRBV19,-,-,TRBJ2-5,CASMAAGQTQETQYF,TGTGCCAGTATGGCCGCGGGGCAGACCCAAGAGACCCAGTACTTC
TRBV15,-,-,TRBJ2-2,CATSSLLSYTGELFF,TGTGCCACCAGCAGTTTGCTCTCCTACACCGGGGAGCTGTTTTTT
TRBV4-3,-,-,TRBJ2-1,CASSQYLAGAHNEQFF,TGCGCCAGCAGCCAATACTTAGCAGGGGCCCACAATGAGCAGTTCTTC
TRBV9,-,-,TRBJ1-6,CASSQRAGMNSPLHF,TGTGCCAGCAGCCAGCGGGCAGGGATGAATTCACCCCTCCACTTT
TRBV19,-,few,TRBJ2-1,CASRLRSGDEQFF,TGTGCCAGTAGATTAAGGAGCGGTGATGAGCAGTTCTTC
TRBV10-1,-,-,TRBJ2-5,CASSESSSEQETQYF,TGCGCCAGCAGTGAGTCTTCGTCCGAACAAGAGACCCAGTACTTC
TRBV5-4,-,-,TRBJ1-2,CASSLVVGTNYGYTF,TGTGCCAGCAGCTTGGTTGTGGGGACTAACTATGGCTACACCTTC